The 21 T cell receptor beta chains below were found in one sample sequenced in a study of blood T cell repertoires in COVID-19. TCRdb's copy holds only in-frame clones and misses some; the assay was immunoSEQ multiplex PCR. Of 350,000 to 450,000 clones listed, roughly 91% are singletons. The sequencing sample was made of PBMCs or T cells enriched from blood (not recorded which). These receptors were taken from a woman aged 25 to 39 who had recovered from COVID-19.

This clone turned up a few times. V and J are TRBV2 and TRBJ1-1, with D tentatively TRBD1 (5 bases). Germline CDR1 SNHLY, CDR2 FYNNEI. The CDR3 covers 15 residues. The V end was cut by 6 bases, the J end by 4 bases, with 18 bases between. CDR3 sequence: CASRGGKGFGTEAFF. The DNA of the CDR3 is TGTGCCAGCAGGGGGGGGAAGGGATTCGGCACTGAAGCTTTCTTT.

The rearrangement links TRBV15 to TRBJ2-7, with D perhaps matching TRBD2 (6 bases). CDR1 LNHNV and CDR2 YYDKDF come from the germline V gene (reference sequence). The V end lost 1 base, the J end lost 4 bases, and 14 bases lay between the germline ends. The CDR3 has 15 amino acids. Here the CDR3 DNA reads TGTGCCACCAGCAGAGGAACGGCGGGATCGTACGAGCAGTACTTC. Translated: CATSRGTAGSYEQYF.

This clone was detected once. The chain uses TRBV7-9 and TRBJ2-2; 8 positions match TRBD1. V was clipped by 5 bases and J by 4 bases; unmatched bases: 9. This CDR3 contains 16 residues. Germline CDR1 SEHNR, CDR2 FQNEAQ (reference sequence). In nucleotides, the CDR3 is TGTGCCAGCAGCCGCACTCGACAGGGGAGCACCGGGGAGCTGTTTTTT. Protein sequence: CASSRTRQGSTGELFF.

V usage is TRBV20-1 and J usage is TRBJ1-2; D remains ambiguous. V was shortened by 3 bases and J by 4 bases, with 9 bases between the two germline ends. Germline CDR1 is DFQATT and CDR2 is SNEGSKA (reference sequence). The CDR3 has 12 residues. The CDR3 sequence is CSASGNFYGYTF. The CDR3 nucleotides read TGCAGTGCTAGTGGCAACTTCTATGGCTACACCTTC.

The J gene is TRBJ1-1, the V gene TRBV4-3; possible D gene TRBD1, 6 bases. Germline lookup yields CDR1 LGHNA and CDR2 YSLEER. With 4 bases removed from V and 8 bases from J, the gap between germline ends came to 8 bases. The CDR3 totals 11 residues. CDR3 DNA: TGCGCCAGCAGCCTCCAGGGGGAAGCTTTCTTT. This codes for CASSLQGEAFF.

V and J are TRBV5-4 and TRBJ1-5; D remains ambiguous. Germline-derived CDR1 and CDR2 are SGHNT and YYREEE (reference sequence). This CDR3 spans 13 amino acids. The V end lost 4 bases, the J end lost 7 bases, and 12 bases lay between the germline ends. The CDR3 is CASSTDGTQPQHF. CDR3 bases: TGTGCCAGCAGCACAGACGGCACACAGCCCCAGCATTTT.

The chain joins TRBV4-1 to TRBJ2-7, with 9 bases aligning to TRBD1. V dropped 2 bases and J dropped 4; count of bases not matched to a gene: 6. The CDR3 is 15 residues long. In germline, CDR1 is MGHRA, CDR2 YSYEKL. The CDR3 bases are TGCGCCAGCAGCCAACCGGGACAGGGTCAGTACGAGCAGTACTTC. It translates to CASSQPGQGQYEQYF.

The gene calls are TRBV29-1 and TRBJ1-2; D is ambiguous. Trimming stripped 3 bases from V and 10 bases from J, with 12 bases between. The CDR3 length is 11 residues. Germline V CDR1 and CDR2: SQVTM, ANQGSEA. The CDR3 nucleotides are TGCAGCGTTGACGCCACCGGACTCTACACCTTC. It yields the protein CSVDATGLYTF.

V and J are TRBV7-6 and TRBJ2-1; the match to TRBD2 covers 11 bases. The CDR3 loop spans 16 amino acids. With V trimmed by 4 bases and J by 7 bases, 9 bases remained unmatched. CDR1 and CDR2 (germline): SGHVS, FNYEAQ. The DNA of the CDR3 is TGTGCCAGCAGCTCGGAACTAGCGGGAGTCAAGAATGAGCAGTTCTTC. Translated: CASSSELAGVKNEQFF.

The genes are TRBV4-1 and TRBJ2-7; D unresolved. The germline gives CDR1 MGHRA, CDR2 YSYEKL. The V end lost 1 base, the J end lost 2 bases, and 12 bases lay between the germline ends. The CDR3 is made up of 15 amino acids. The CDR3 coding sequence is TGCGCCAGCAGCCAAGCCCGGATAGCTACCTACGAGCAGTACTTC. This gives the protein CASSQARIATYEQYF.

The chain recombines TRBV10-3 with TRBJ1-5; TRBD1 is a possible D gene (6 bases). The germline V gene has CDR1 ENHRY and CDR2 SYGVKD. V lost 6 bases and J lost 1, with 10 bases in between. The CDR3 runs to 14 residues. CDR3 in DNA: TGTGCCATCAGGGACACAGGGAGCAATCAGCCCCAGCATTTT. Amino acids: CAIRDTGSNQPQHF.

This chain uses TRBV19 with TRBJ1-5; 7 nucleotides match TRBD1. V lost 1 base, J lost 4 bases, and 7 bases stayed unmatched. The CDR3 is made up of 16 amino acids. Germline CDR1 reads LNHDA; CDR2 reads SQIVND (reference sequence). CDR3 loop: CASSIGDRDWNQPQHF. The CDR3 bases are TGTGCCAGTAGTATAGGAGACAGGGATTGGAATCAGCCCCAGCATTTT. The variable domain in full, completed from reference TRBV19 and TRBJ1-5, reads DGGITQSPKYLFRKEGQNVTLSCEQNLNHDAMYWYRQDPGQGLRLIYYSQIVNDFQKGDIAEGYSVSREKKESFPLTVTSAQKNPTAFYLCASSIGDRDWNQPQHFGDGTRLSIL.

This clone came up once. The germline gene is not matched at one end of the junction; a read error may be the cause. The chain employs TRBV28 and TRBJ2-2, with a tentative D call TRBD2 (5 bases). Germline V gene lookup returns CDR1 MDHEN and CDR2 SYDVKM. CDR3 size: 12 residues. CDR3: CASTPEGRGAVF. CDR3 nucleotides: TGTGCCAGCACCCCCGAGGGCCGGGGAGCTGTTTTT.

The V gene is TRBV7-6, the J gene TRBJ2-1, with TRBD2 identical over 12 bases. The CDR3 consists of 15 residues. V shed 4 bases, J shed 4 bases, and the junction held 2 bases outside the gene matches. Germline V gives CDR1 SGHVS, CDR2 FNYEAQ. CDR3 nucleotides: TGTGCCAGCAGCTCGACTAGCGGGAGTTACAATGAGCAGTTCTTC. Translating gives CASSSTSGSYNEQFF.

The chain recombines TRBV4-2 with TRBJ1-1; 7 bases agree with TRBD1. Trimming at V came to 5 bases and at J to 1 base, leaving 10 bases not matched to a gene. The CDR3 is made up of 16 amino acids. Germline CDR1 is LGHNA and CDR2 is YNFKEQ. The CDR3 here is CASSSPEAGGNTEAFF. Written as DNA, the CDR3 is TGTGCCAGCAGCTCCCCTGAAGCAGGGGGGAACACTGAAGCTTTCTTT.

The chain couples TRBV2 to TRBJ1-2; D is undetermined. The CDR3 contains 14 residues. The germline V gene encodes CDR1 SNHLY and CDR2 FYNNEI. Trimming removed 7 bases from V and 8 bases from J, with 20 bases in between. CDR3 DNA: TGTGCCAGCACGGGGAGCCTAAACTCGTGGGGCTACACCTTC. Its protein is CASTGSLNSWGYTF.

V and J are TRBV5-4 and TRBJ1-2; maybe TRBD1 (5 bases). The CDR3 is 14 residues long. In germline, CDR1 is SGHNT, CDR2 YYREEE (reference sequence). With 4 bases removed from V and 3 bases from J, the gap between germline ends came to 13 bases. The CDR3 region is CASSGGGIYYGYTF. The CDR3 DNA follows: TGTGCCAGCAGCGGGGGAGGAATCTACTATGGCTACACCTTC. The variable domain in full, completed from reference TRBV5-4 and TRBJ1-2, reads ETGVTQSPTHLIKTRGQQVTLRCSSQSGHNTVSWYQQALGQGPQFIFQYYREEENGRGNFPPRFSGLQFPNYSSELNVNALELDDSALYLCASSGGGIYYGYTFGSGTRLTVV.

The rearrangement uses TRBV19 and TRBJ2-7; 9 nucleotides agree with TRBD1. The CDR3 sequence is 15 residues long. Unmatched junction bases numbered 6, after V lost 3 bases and J lost 3 bases. Germline V gene data show CDR1 as LNHDA and CDR2 as SQIVND (reference sequence). The CDR3 DNA reads TGTGCCAGTAGTATCTCGGGACAGGGTCTCTACGAGCAGTACTTC. It yields the protein CASSISGQGLYEQYF.

The chain links TRBV19 to TRBJ1-2; tentatively, D is TRBD1 (5 bases). Trimming left V 6 bases short and J 6 bases short, with 17 bases between. CDR1 and CDR2 from the germline V gene are LNHDA and SQIVND (reference sequence). The CDR3 is 14 residues long. CDR3 nucleotides: TGTGCCAGTAGAAGCACCGGGCCAGGGAATGGCTACACCTTC. Amino acids: CASRSTGPGNGYTF.

This chain uses TRBV24-1 with TRBJ2-3; TRBD2 matches at 16 bases. Per the germline V gene, CDR1 is KGHDR and CDR2 is SFDVKD. The CDR3 sequence is 19 residues long. The J segment lost 1 base and the V segment lost 4 bases, leaving 7 bases of the junction unmatched. The CDR3 protein is CATSDRGTSGRAGTDTQYF. As DNA, the CDR3 is TGTGCCACCAGTGACCGGGGGACTAGCGGGAGGGCAGGCACAGATACGCAGTATTTT.

This clone was seen a handful of times. This sequence joins TRBV13 and TRBJ1-2, with 9 bases lining up with TRBD1. V lost 5 bases, J lost 5 bases, and 6 bases stayed unmatched. This CDR3 is 14 amino acids long. Germline-derived CDR1 and CDR2 are PRHDT and FYEKMQ (reference sequence). CDR3 sequence (DNA): TGTGCCAGCAGCGCCGCCGGGACAGGGTATGGCTACACCTTC. It yields the protein CASSAAGTGYGYTF.